This TCR beta chain was captured by sequencing in a study of cytomegalovirus exposure and HLA in healthy donors (dated by TCRdb to about 2017). About the study as a whole: An earlier analysis of approximately 600 of the donors reported about 290 Gb of sequence data and 120 million or so unique TCR beta sequences from roughly 200 million T cells. An early release covering just under 650 HLA-typed donors comprised around 300 gigabases of sequencing data and tens of millions of unique TCR sequences. Of the 300 to 450 genotyped donors, roughly 76% were placed in the genetic ancestry cluster associated with self-reported Caucasian donors. The aim of the study was to test whether cataloging public T cell receptors could identify signatures of past pathogen exposure. The T cell repertoires of 666 subjects were profiled by immunosequencing and related to cytomegalovirus serostatus. Along with the 666-subject first cohort, a separate validation cohort of around 110 different subjects was used. The study combined high-throughput TCR immunosequencing, statistical association of individual TCRs with disease status, and machine learning to predict cytomegalovirus infection status. To study patterns of TCR occurrence, a later analysis re-analyzed previously published TCR beta repertoires from around 660 donors and added high-resolution HLA genotyping. Rather than using new phenotypic data, the later analysis identified candidate immune exposures from TCR beta sequences and from how often those sequences occurred across donors. An earlier analysis of several hundred of the donors used high-throughput TCR beta sequencing to judge whether each TCR beta V gene segment behaved as functional or pseudogenic. Donor age, sex, ethnicity and CMV serostatus were compiled alongside the repertoire data. A later genetic analysis used genome-wide SNP genotypes for about 55% of the 666 donors, treating that subset as a discovery cohort. Every repertoire in the discovery cohort had been generated on one and the same sequencing platform. HLA typing covered class I and class II loci at four-digit resolution. Typing coverage differed by locus: A, B, C, DRB1 and DQB1 were typed in about 620-630 donors, DQA1 in about 560, DPA1 in nearly 610, and DPB1 in roughly 470. Because of strong linkage in the cohort, roughly five DR-DQ haplotypes were treated as single units for association and clustering. Among about 400 genotyped donors of the cohort, an average of around 250,000 unique TCR beta nucleotide sequences was sequenced per donor, of which about 19% were non-productive. Results the study describes overall, beyond this receptor: A cluster of highly shared sequence variants was judged likely to represent a technical artifact of the sequencing pipeline. A later genetic analysis associated a missense DCLRE1C variant with V-gene and J-gene trimming of TCR beta chains, and an independent cohort replicated the association. Linkage disequilibrium might explain the correlated functional status among segregating V segments, but an unknown experimental factor could not be excluded. Because some donors lacked HLA typing at each locus, the association tests relied only on the typed subset. Strong co-occurrence of HLA alleles, especially DR and DQ, made assigning TCR associations to individual alleles difficult. According to a later analysis, most CMV-associated TCR beta chains appeared to be HLA-restricted, and the HLA associations seemed to be driven largely by CMV exposure. In vitro tests confirmed that a few of the cytomegalovirus-associated TCR beta chains recognize cytomegalovirus antigens. The cohort was sequenced for TCR beta chains only, and without alpha or paired-chain data the features that could be detected were limited. The classifier was reported to diagnose cytomegalovirus status with high specificity and sensitivity in both the original cohort and the validation cohort. While some public TCRs were present in many individuals, most TCR sequences turned up only very rarely across donors. Specific HLA alleles were associated with roughly 16,000 TCR beta sequences at a false discovery rate of 0.05 in a later analysis. A further reported finding was that TCR beta sequences accurately predicted the HLA-A and HLA-B alleles for most subjects in the first cohort. Roughly uniform sequencing depth across donors was assumed in presence/absence analyses, although this assumption may not hold. A later genetic analysis reported fewer N-insertions in productive TCRs among donors in an Asian-associated ancestry cluster than the roughly 690-donor mean. An earlier analysis of around 500 of the donors showed that most TCR beta V segments appeared in productive rearrangements either about 87% or about 30% of the time, which broadly matched IMGT annotations. Because counts were too low, seventeen rarely observed V segments, including chromosome 9 orphons, were left out of the earlier analysis of approximately 500 of the donors. The authors suggested that the approach could potentially be generalized to other disease states and immunological phenotypes. Immune exposure information for the cohort was limited to CMV serostatus. In a later analysis, several top co-occurrence clusters were reported to appear linked to parvovirus B19, influenza, CMV and Epstein-Barr virus. A later analysis found that HLA-associated TCR beta chains were more clonally expanded and had lower generation probabilities than equally common non-associated chains. In the study, some 180 TCR beta chains were listed as associated with cytomegalovirus. According to a later analysis, TCR association rates differed among HLA loci, with DRB1 alleles showing the most associated TCRs and HLA-C alleles showing the fewest.

The cohort comprised approximately 700 healthy bone marrow donors. All cohort members were sampled while nominally healthy, although unrecorded immune exposures were likely present. The donor was CMV seronegative and was included in the group of a few hundred seronegative cohort members. A peripheral blood sample was collected from each donor, and TCR beta sequencing was performed on peripheral blood mononuclear cells. Genomic DNA was extracted from the blood cell samples with the Qiagen DNeasy Blood Extraction Kit. The library was prepared using the immunoSEQ multiplex PCR assay. For the multiplex PCR, a mixture combining 60 forward primers for TCR Vbeta segments and 13 reverse primers for TCR Jbeta segments was used. A multiplex PCR assay on genomic DNA amplified the CDR3 region of rearranged TCR beta genes. The Illumina HiSeq System was used to sequence the amplified TCR beta libraries as 87-base-pair reads. The authors' analysis ran thus. A later analysis counted tens of millions of unique TCR beta chains across the 666 repertoires, and some 11 million of these chains were shared by at least two donors. Raw reads were error-corrected and collapsed into unique sequences by a nearest-neighbor algorithm in which closely related sequences were merged to remove PCR and sequencing errors. CDR3 sequences were aligned to IMGT reference sequences to assign V, D and J gene segments. For a sequence to be retained, a match of at least six nucleotides was required to both a V gene segment and a J gene segment. Rearrangements were classified as productive when the CDR3 lacked stop codons and remained in frame with V and J, and all other rearrangements were classified as non-productive. CDR3 was defined according to IMGT convention as the region running from the second conserved V-encoded cysteine to the conserved J-encoded phenylalanine. Sequences without an unambiguous match to a single V gene segment were excluded from the earlier analysis of 587 of the donors. In an earlier analysis of about 590 of the donors, a V segment was called functional when productive rearrangements were above 56.7%, and segregating when the standard deviation between donors exceeded 5%. A statistical classification framework was built to diagnose cytomegalovirus status from the catalog of TCR beta chain sequences. V and J gene assignment, in a later analysis, came from comparing TCR nucleotide sequences with IMGT/GENE-DB human TR gene sequences. In a later analysis, CDR3 sequences and most-parsimonious VDJ recombination scenarios were assigned using the TCRdist pipeline. A later analysis defined each TCR beta chain by its CDR3 amino acid sequence plus V-gene family, and excluded reads lacking a unique V-gene family. As a way to deal with suspected cross-contamination and a sequencing artifact, a later analysis dropped hundreds of nucleotide sequences that were highly shared and had low generation probability. For each public chain, a later analysis derived a clonal expansion index from normalized ranks of inferred template counts within each repertoire. Generation probabilities in a later analysis came from a VDJ recombination model fitted to out-of-frame rearrangements, and those results were checked against IGoR. In a later analysis, hypergeometric tests were used to score TCR-TCR, TCR-HLA and TCR-CMV co-occurrence, with a repertoire-size bias correction applied to TCR pairs. To estimate false discovery rates, a later analysis permuted the HLA or CMV assignments 20 times. In a later analysis, co-occurring TCRs were grouped using DBSCAN, and TCRdist sequence similarity was added for clustering within HLA-allele-positive subsets. Co-occurrence clustering excluded repertoires with fewer than 30,000 or more than 120,000 public chains, plus five with anomalous nucleotide sharing. TCRdb stores this immuneACCESS table with in-frame sequences only. Part of the clones is absent; in the studies checked, under half of the shortfall reflects unresolved V genes, and no reason is known for the rest. D and trimming come from the DNA, and the V and J calls and clone size come from that table. The sample table on file contains some 130,000 clones. The ten most abundant clones make up roughly 1.7% of the sample.

With respect to this clone: Its binding antigen is unknown.

The TCR sequence derives from a man between 18 and 29 years old in good health and CMV-seronegative. Sample: PBMCs.

The CDR3 protein: CASSLMEGELFF. The sequenced DNA is TGTGCCAGCAGCTTAATGGAGGGGGAGCTGTTTTTT. Here the chain combines TRBV7-9 and TRBJ2-2; the D gene is unclear. Reading the germline V gene (reference sequence) gives CDR1 SEHNR and CDR2 FQNEAQ. The V end loses 2 bases and the J end loses 8 bases, and a stretch of 6 bases separates them. Reading from cysteine to phenylalanine, the CDR3 counts 12 amino acids. Only the CDR3 region is kept as DNA, spanning 36 bases read in frame from base 1.